Sequencing of this TCR beta chain was carried out in a study of T cell clones after liver transplantation. General study points: Post-transplant time points were not standardized, so conclusions are preliminary. Rather than being deleted, graft donor-reactive T cells may have moved into the graft.

The repertoire was sequenced with immunoSEQ multiplex PCR; TCRdb's copy has only in-frame clones and lacks some. The sample yields tens of thousands of clones, roughly 84% seen once. Details on this clone: Antigen specificity is unknown.

The sample consisted of CD4+ T cells from blood, taken before liver transplant. The TCR comes from a human donor who received a liver transplant.

The CDR3 reads CASSLQAGRGGETQYF. The CDR3 DNA sequence: TGTGCCAGCAGCTTACAAGCGGGGAGAGGAGGGGAGACCCAGTACTTC. The rearrangement joins TRBV7-2 to TRBJ2-5; TRBD2 aligns across 7 bases. The CDR3 length is 16 residues. Germline V lookup: CDR1 SGHTA, CDR2 FQGNSA. V trimming: 2 bases; J trimming: 5 bases; junction bases outside the gene matches: 11. Full variable domain (outside the CDR3, taken from reference TRBV7-2 and TRBJ2-5): GAGVSQSPSNKVTEKGKDVELRCDPISGHTALYWYRQSLGQGLEFLIYFQGNSAPDKSGLPSDRFSAERTGGSVSTLTIQRTQQEDSAVYLCASSLQAGRGGETQYFGPGTRLLVL.